This TCR beta chain came from a study of T cell responses to AZD1222 COVID-19 vaccine. Whole-study results and caveats: Among AZD1222 vaccinees, only six were seropositive at baseline. There were mostly white British donors and more females than males, and clonal diversity was possibly underestimated. Two AZD1222 doses significantly raised spike-specific TCR breadth and depth over controls.

As regards this clone: Its antigen remains unidentified.

TCRdb's copy holds only in-frame clones and misses some; the assay was immunoSEQ multiplex PCR. The sample carries around 88,000 clones, 88% recorded once. Sequences were derived from peripheral blood, sampled on day 0 of MenACWY control vaccination. The clonotype comes from an adult in good health.

The CDR3 loop reads CASQPGGPYGYTF. The CDR3 bases are TGTGCCAGCCAACCGGGAGGACCCTATGGCTACACCTTC. This chain joins TRBV19 and TRBJ1-2; D remains ambiguous. Germline V gives CDR1 LNHDA, CDR2 SQIVND (reference sequence). CDR3 length: 13 residues. V was pared by 9 bases and J by 4 bases, with 15 bases between. Filled out from reference TRBV19 and TRBJ1-2, the complete variable domain reads DGGITQSPKYLFRKEGQNVTLSCEQNLNHDAMYWYRQDPGQGLRLIYYSQIVNDFQKGDIAEGYSVSREKKESFPLTVTSAQKNPTAFYLCASQPGGPYGYTFGSGTRLTVV.